This record looks at one T cell receptor (beta chain) sequence and its context. This entry comes from a study of T cell responses to AZD1222 COVID-19 vaccine. TCRdb keeps only in-frame clones here, not all; method: immunoSEQ multiplex PCR. Of about 120,000 clones listed, 85% to 90% were seen once; the top ten hold around 22%. V lost 7 bases, J lost 2 bases, and 14 bases lay in between. Germline lookup yields CDR1 KGHDR and CDR2 SFDVKD. The CDR3 extends over 15 amino acids. The rearrangement uses TRBV24-1 and TRBJ1-5, with D maybe TRBD1 (6 bases). The TCR was taken from an adult in good health. The material sequenced was peripheral blood, taken on day 0 of AZD1222 vaccination. The chain's CDR3 is CATSPQGNGNQPQHF. Here the CDR3 DNA reads TGTGCCACCAGCCCGCAGGGGAATGGCAATCAGCCCCAGCATTTT.